The clone carrying this T cell receptor beta chain showed up just a few times. Germline lookup yields CDR1 SEHNR and CDR2 FQNEAQ (reference sequence). V shed 6 bases and J 8 bases; nucleotides not matched to a gene: 9. The CDR3 loop spans 13 amino acids. The sample comes from a study of shared clonotypes between healthy human individuals. Some clones are missing from TCRdb's copy, which holds only in-frame ones; the method was immunoSEQ multiplex PCR. The sample includes about 2,200,000 clones, roughly 91% of them seen just once. CD45RO-negative, CCR7-selected cells formed the naive CD8 fraction, which excluded terminally differentiated effector memory CD45RA+ cells.

Sequencing used naive CD8+ T cells from PBMCs. This sequence joins TRBV7-9 and TRBJ1-1; TRBD1 matches at 7 bases. This TCR derives from a man aged 18 to 30 in good health. Some clones in this sample may be carry-over from other donors' samples. This CDR3 reads CASSRTGALEAFF. The CDR3 DNA follows: TGTGCCAGCAGTAGAACAGGGGCCCTGGAAGCTTTCTTT.